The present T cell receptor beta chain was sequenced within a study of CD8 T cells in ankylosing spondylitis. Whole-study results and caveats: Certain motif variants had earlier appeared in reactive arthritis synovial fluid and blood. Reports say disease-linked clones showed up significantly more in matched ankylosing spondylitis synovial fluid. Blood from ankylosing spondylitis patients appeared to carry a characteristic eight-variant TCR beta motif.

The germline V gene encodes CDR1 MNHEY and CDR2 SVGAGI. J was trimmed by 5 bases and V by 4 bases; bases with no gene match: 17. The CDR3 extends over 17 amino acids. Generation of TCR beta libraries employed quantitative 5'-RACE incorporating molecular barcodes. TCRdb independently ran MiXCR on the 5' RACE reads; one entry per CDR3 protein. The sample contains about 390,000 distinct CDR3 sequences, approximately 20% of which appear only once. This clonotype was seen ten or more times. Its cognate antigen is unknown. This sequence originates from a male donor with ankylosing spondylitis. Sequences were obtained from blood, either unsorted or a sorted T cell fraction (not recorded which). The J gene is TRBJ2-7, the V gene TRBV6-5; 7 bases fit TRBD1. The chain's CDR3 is CASSSLTTGTDPNEQYF. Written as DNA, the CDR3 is TGTGCCAGCAGTTCATTAACTACCGGGACAGATCCCAACGAGCAGTACTTC.